The rows below give T cell receptor beta chains drawn from one sample of a study of T cell responses to AZD1222 COVID-19 vaccine. Sequencing was performed with immunoSEQ multiplex PCR; in TCRdb, only in-frame clones are kept and a portion is missing. The sample consists of 70,000 to 80,000 clones, around 82% of them appearing once. The sample consisted of peripheral blood, taken 28 days after the second AZD1222 dose. Every receptor here comes from an adult who received the AZD1222 COVID-19 vaccine. CDR3s include the opening cysteine and the closing phenylalanine or tryptophan. Each record gives: J gene, clone size, V gene, D gene, CDR3 protein, CDR3 DNA. A D gene is named only where the DNA matches it firmly. Not all rows give a size; the values are once, few, many and, for expanded clones, a class.

TRBJ2-3,once,TRBV7-9,TRBD2,CASSPGLAGADTQYF,TGTGCCAGCAGCCCAGGACTAGCGGGAGCAGATACGCAGTATTTT
TRBJ2-1,.,TRBV28,.,CASSPSGFYNEQFF,TGTGCCAGCAGTCCCAGCGGGTTCTACAATGAGCAGTTCTTC
TRBJ2-7,.,TRBV30,.,CAWSNERFYEQYF,TGTGCCTGGAGTAATGAGCGGTTCTACGAGCAGTACTTC
TRBJ2-1,.,TRBV7-6,.,CASSNTGSRYNEQFF,TGTGCCAGCAGCAATACAGGGTCCCGGTACAATGAGCAGTTCTTC
TRBJ1-6,once,TRBV7-9,TRBD1,CASSPGGRSPLHF,TGTGCCAGCAGCCCAGGGGGCCGATCACCCCTCCACTTT
TRBJ2-2,.,TRBV18,TRBD1,CASSRDRRFGELFF,TGTGCCAGCTCACGGGACAGGCGTTTCGGGGAGCTGTTTTTT
TRBJ2-6,.,TRBV7-2,.,CASNPTSSGANVLTF,TGTGCCAGCAACCCCACTTCCTCTGGGGCCAACGTCCTGACTTTC
TRBJ2-5,many,TRBV4-1,.,CASSQGVFGPQETQYF,TGCGCCAGCAGCCAAGGGGTTTTCGGTCCTCAAGAGACCCAGTACTTC
TRBJ2-5,.,TRBV6-5,.,CASTRTLQETQYF,TGTGCCAGCACCCGGACATTACAAGAGACCCAGTACTTC
TRBJ2-1,.,TRBV28,.,CASSSEDNYNEQFF,TGTGCCAGCAGTTCCGAGGACAATTACAATGAGCAGTTCTTC